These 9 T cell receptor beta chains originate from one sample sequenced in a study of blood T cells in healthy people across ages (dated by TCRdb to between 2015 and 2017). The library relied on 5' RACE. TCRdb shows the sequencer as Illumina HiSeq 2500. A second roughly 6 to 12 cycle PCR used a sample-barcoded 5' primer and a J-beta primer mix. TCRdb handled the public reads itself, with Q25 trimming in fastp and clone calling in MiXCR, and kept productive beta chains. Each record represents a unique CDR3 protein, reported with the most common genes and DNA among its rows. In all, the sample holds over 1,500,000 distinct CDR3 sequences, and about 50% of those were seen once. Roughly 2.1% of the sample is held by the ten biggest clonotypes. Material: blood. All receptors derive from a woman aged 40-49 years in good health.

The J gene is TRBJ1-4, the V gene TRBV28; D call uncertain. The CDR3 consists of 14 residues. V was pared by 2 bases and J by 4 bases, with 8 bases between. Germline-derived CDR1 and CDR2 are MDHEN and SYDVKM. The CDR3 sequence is CASSLAGINEKLFF. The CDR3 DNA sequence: TGTGCCAGCAGTTTAGCTGGAATTAATGAAAAACTGTTTTTT.

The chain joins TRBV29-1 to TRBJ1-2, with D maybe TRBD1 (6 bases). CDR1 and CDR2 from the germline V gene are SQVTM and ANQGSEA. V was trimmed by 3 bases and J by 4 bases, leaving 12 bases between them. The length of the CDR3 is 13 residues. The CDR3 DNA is TGCAGCGTTGAGATGGACAGCTTCTATGGCTACACCTTC. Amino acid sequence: CSVEMDSFYGYTF.

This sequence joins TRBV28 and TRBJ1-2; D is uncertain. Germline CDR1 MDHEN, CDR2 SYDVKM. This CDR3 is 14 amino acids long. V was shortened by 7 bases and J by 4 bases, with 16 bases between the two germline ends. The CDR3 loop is CASNPPGSFYGYTF. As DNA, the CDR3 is TGTGCCAGCAATCCCCCGGGTAGCTTCTATGGCTACACCTTC.

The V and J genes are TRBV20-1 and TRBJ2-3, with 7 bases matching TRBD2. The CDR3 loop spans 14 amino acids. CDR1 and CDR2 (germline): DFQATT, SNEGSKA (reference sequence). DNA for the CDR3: TGCAGGACGGGGGGAGGGAGCCTTGGGGATACGCAGTATTTT. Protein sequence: CRTGGGSLGDTQYF.

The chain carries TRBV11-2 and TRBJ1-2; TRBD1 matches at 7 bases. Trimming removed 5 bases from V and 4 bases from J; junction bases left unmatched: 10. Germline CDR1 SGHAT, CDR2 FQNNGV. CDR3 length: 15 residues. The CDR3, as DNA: TGTGCCAGCAGCAATACCGGGACAGTTATCTATGGCTACACCTTC. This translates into CASSNTGTVIYGYTF.

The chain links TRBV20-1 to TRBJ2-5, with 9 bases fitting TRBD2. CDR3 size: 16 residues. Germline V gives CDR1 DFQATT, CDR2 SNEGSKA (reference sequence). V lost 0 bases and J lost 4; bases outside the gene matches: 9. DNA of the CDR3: TGCAGTGCTAGAGATACCGGGACTAGCAGGGTAGAGACCCAGTACTTC. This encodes CSARDTGTSRVETQYF.

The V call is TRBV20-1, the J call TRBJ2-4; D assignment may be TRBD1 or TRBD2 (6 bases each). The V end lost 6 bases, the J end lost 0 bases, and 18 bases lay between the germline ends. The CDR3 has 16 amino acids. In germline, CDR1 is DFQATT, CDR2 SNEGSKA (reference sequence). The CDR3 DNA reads TGCAGTGCCTGGGGGGCTGGCGCGACAGCCAAAAACATTCAGTACTTC. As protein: CSAWGAGATAKNIQYF.

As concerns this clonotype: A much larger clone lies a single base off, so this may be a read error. In DNA form, the CDR3 reads TGTGCCAGCAGATTCAATGTCTACGAGCAGTACTTC. Its protein is CASRFNVYEQYF. The chain is built from TRBV12-3 or TRBV12-4 and TRBJ2-7; D unclear. Trimming left V 6 bases short and J 3 bases short, with 9 bases between. The CDR3 extends over 12 amino acids.

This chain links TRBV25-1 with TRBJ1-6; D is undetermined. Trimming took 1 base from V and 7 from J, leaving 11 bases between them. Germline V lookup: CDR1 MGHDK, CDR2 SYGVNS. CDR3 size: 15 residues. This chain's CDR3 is CASSEFIGSNSPLHF. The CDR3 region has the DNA TGTGCCAGCAGTGAATTTATAGGGTCCAATTCACCCCTCCACTTT.